These 16 T cell receptor beta chains were all obtained from the same sample, sequenced in a study of Graves' ophthalmopathy and Graves' hyperthyroidism. Transcripts of RNA were the source for amplifying TCR beta CDR3 regions. HTBI primers were used in a first-round RT-PCR, which preceded a second-round multiplex PCR. TCRdb processed the multiplex PCR reads anew with MiXCR; each CDR3 protein has one entry. Among 300,000 or so distinct CDR3 sequences listed, around a sixth were seen once. Sequencing was carried out using peripheral blood. These TCRs come from an adult man with Graves' ophthalmopathy.

V gene TRBV27 combines with J gene TRBJ2-7; D is unclear. Germline CDR1 MNHEY, CDR2 SMNVEV (reference sequence). V lost 4 bases, J lost 7 bases, and 20 bases lay in between. CDR3 size: 15 residues. The CDR3 region is CASSSTIPRPTEQYF. CDR3 coding DNA: TGTGCCAGCAGTTCCACCATTCCTCGACCCACGGAGCAGTACTTC.

The chain uses TRBV29-1 and TRBJ2-5, with 9 bases that match TRBD2. After removal of 3 bases from V and 5 bases from J, the junction contained 4 bases not matched to a gene. The CDR3 has 13 amino acids. Looked up from germline, CDR1 is SQVTM and CDR2 is ANQGSEA. The chain's CDR3 is CSVDGGRVETQYF. The CDR3 nucleotides are TGCAGCGTTGACGGCGGGAGGGTTGAGACCCAGTACTTC.

In this sample, this clonotype turned up a few times. This chain connects TRBV7-9 to TRBJ1-2, with D possibly being TRBD1 (5 bases). V lost 10 bases to trimming and J lost 1 base, with 16 bases between them. CDR3 length equals 14 residues. Germline V gene data show CDR1 as SEHNR and CDR2 as FQNEAQ (reference sequence). CDR3 amino acids: CANSPGQVNYGYTF. In DNA form, the CDR3 reads TGTGCCAACAGTCCAGGGCAGGTTAACTATGGCTACACCTTC.

This clonotype has a count of ten or more. This chain uses TRBV5-1 with TRBJ1-1; D is possibly TRBD1 (5 bases). This CDR3 contains 17 residues. The V end was cut by 0 bases, the J end by 0 bases, with 15 bases between. Germline V gives CDR1 SGHRS, CDR2 YFSETQ. The CDR3 DNA reads as TGCGCCAGCAGCTTGGGGCAGGGAAATTGGATGAACACTGAAGCTTTCTTT. This translates into CASSLGQGNWMNTEAFF.

This clonotype was seen at least ten times. The rearrangement joins TRBV11-3 to TRBJ1-2; a possible D gene is TRBD1 (5 bases). CDR1 SGHNT and CDR2 YENEEA come from the germline V gene. This CDR3 is 13 amino acids long. Deletions cut 5 bases from V and 2 bases from J, with 9 bases between. CDR3 region: CASSRKGNYGYTF. In DNA, the CDR3 is TGTGCCAGCAGCAGGAAGGGGAACTATGGCTACACCTTC.

In its sample, this clonotype was seen many times. The V call is TRBV5-1, the J call TRBJ2-7; 14 bases line up with TRBD2. The J segment lost 1 base and the V segment lost 3 bases, leaving 3 bases of the junction unmatched. The CDR3 is 16 amino acids. In germline, CDR1 is SGHRS, CDR2 YFSETQ. The CDR3 nucleotides are TGCGCCAGCAGCTCAGGACTAGCGGGAGGATCCTACGAGCAGTACTTC. It yields the protein CASSSGLAGGSYEQYF.

This clonotype was seen ten or more times. The chain uses TRBV11-2 and TRBJ2-5, with D uncertain. V shed 8 bases and J shed 5 bases, with 12 bases lying between them. The CDR3 covers 12 residues. The germline V gene encodes CDR1 SGHAT and CDR2 FQNNGV. CDR3 amino acids: CASSQRFETQYF. CDR3 nucleotide sequence: TGTGCCAGCTCCCAGAGGTTCGAGACCCAGTACTTC.

This clonotype was observed at least ten times. This chain links TRBV9 with TRBJ1-3; D remains ambiguous. The CDR3 runs to 14 residues. Germline values: CDR1 SGDLS, CDR2 YYNGEE. V lost 0 bases and J lost 6, with 10 bases in between. The CDR3 DNA reads TGTGCCAGCAGCGTAGTCTCCGGGTCAAACACCATATATTTT. Its translation is CASSVVSGSNTIYF.

At least ten counts were recorded for this clonotype. V gene TRBV30 combines with J gene TRBJ1-5, with 7 bases that match TRBD1. CDR3 size: 13 residues. Trimming removed 3 bases from V and 1 base from J; junction bases left unmatched: 0. CDR1 is GTSNPN, CDR2 SVGIG, per germline (reference sequence). The CDR3 nucleotides are TGTGCCTGGAGGGACAGGAGCAATCAGCCCCAGCATTTT. This codes for CAWRDRSNQPQHF.

This clonotype was picked up many times. V is TRBV9 and J is TRBJ2-5, with 8 bases that match TRBD2. This CDR3 is built from 13 residues. CDR1 SGDLS and CDR2 YYNGEE come from the germline V gene. With V trimmed by 3 bases and J by 7 bases, 5 bases remained unmatched. The CDR3, as DNA: TGTGCCAGCAGCGATGGACTAGCTGTGACCCAGTACTTC. Its translation: CASSDGLAVTQYF. The complete variable domain, with remaining parts taken from reference TRBV9 and TRBJ2-5, reads DSGVTQTPKHLITATGQRVTLRCSPRSGDLSVYWYQQSLDQGLQFLIQYYNGEERAKGNILERFSAQQFPDLHSELNLSSLELGDSALYFCASSDGLAVTQYFGPGTRLLVL.

Many counts were recorded for this clonotype. The chain is built from TRBV7-2 and TRBJ2-5; TRBD2 might be the D (7 bases). The CDR3 covers 14 residues. V was cut by 4 bases and J by 6 bases, with 15 bases left in between. Germline CDR1 SGHTA, CDR2 FQGNSA. The CDR3 reads CASSSGGGWKTQYF. In nucleotides, the CDR3 is TGTGCCAGCAGCTCTGGGGGGGGCTGGAAGACCCAGTACTTC.

The J gene is TRBJ1-5, the V gene TRBV20-1, with D tentatively TRBD1 (5 bases). The CDR3 sequence is 13 residues long. The germline gives CDR1 DFQATT, CDR2 SNEGSKA (reference sequence). The V and J ends lost 3 bases and 5 bases respectively, with 11 bases between them. The CDR3 loop is CSAREDTYQPQHF. CDR3 bases: TGCAGTGCTAGGGAGGACACCTATCAGCCCCAGCATTTT.

This clonotype has a handful of counts. This sequence joins TRBV15 and TRBJ1-6; D perhaps matches TRBD1 (5 bases). The CDR3 runs 14 residues. The V end lost 1 base, the J end lost 7 bases, and 8 bases lay between the germline ends. Per germline, CDR1 LNHNV and CDR2 YYDKDF (reference sequence). CDR3 coding DNA: TGTGCCACCAGCAGAGGATCAGGGAATTCACCCCTCCACTTT. This sequence encodes CATSRGSGNSPLHF.

This clonotype was seen many times. The chain combines TRBV7-2 with TRBJ1-2; D uncertain. The CDR3 totals 14 residues. Germline-derived CDR1 and CDR2 are SGHTA and FQGNSA. With 1 base removed from V and 2 bases from J, the gap between germline ends came to 8 bases. The CDR3 sequence is CASSLDSKNYGYTF. For the CDR3, the DNA is TGTGCCAGCAGCTTAGATTCGAAGAACTATGGCTACACCTTC.

This clonotype appeared many times. J is TRBJ2-2 and V is TRBV7-3, with unresolved D. The CDR3 totals 15 residues. The ends were cut back, 2 bases at V and 4 bases at J, with 11 bases in the middle. Germline V gene sequence: CDR1 SGHTA, CDR2 FQGTGA. Here the CDR3 reads CASSLVPGPTGELFF. CDR3 coding DNA: TGTGCCAGCAGCTTAGTCCCTGGACCCACCGGGGAGCTGTTTTTT.

This clonotype was seen many times. V is TRBV2 and J is TRBJ1-2, with D possibly TRBD1 on 6 matching bases. This CDR3 comprises 15 residues. The germline gives CDR1 SNHLY, CDR2 FYNNEI. V was shortened by 4 bases and J by 6 bases, with 18 bases between the two germline ends. CDR3 nucleotide sequence: TGTGCCAGCAGTGGCCTCGGGGGGCAGGGTGATGGCTACACCTTC. Its protein is CASSGLGGQGDGYTF. The full variable domain, in which reference TRBV2 and TRBJ1-2 provide the parts outside the CDR3, is EPEVTQTPSHQVTQMGQEVILRCVPISNHLYFYWYRQILGQKVEFLVSFYNNEISEKSEIFDDQFSVERPDGSNFTLKIRSTKLEDSAMYFCASSGLGGQGDGYTFGSGTRLTVV.